The clone carrying this T cell receptor (beta chain) was detected only a few times. Its matching antigen is unknown. This entry comes from a study of identical twins. Whole-study findings and limits: Cord blood beta clonotypes present at high abundance carried fewer insertions; no such pattern appeared in memory repertoires. Out-of-frame alpha sequences common to twins were enriched for low generation probability.

A universal primer binding site was introduced by template switching. The final cDNA contained unique molecular identifiers. TCRdb passed the 5' RACE reads through MiXCR, listing each CDR3 protein once. The sample has about 210,000 distinct CDR3 sequences; around a tenth are singletons. Germline assignment: CDR1 SGHTA and CDR2 FQGNSA. V dropped 5 bases and J dropped 5 bases, with 13 bases sitting between them. The CDR3 has 13 amino acids. Sequencing input: memory (CD45RO+) T cells sorted from blood. This TCR was sampled from a woman aged 18-30 years in good health. The V and J genes are TRBV7-2 and TRBJ2-7; D is possibly TRBD1 (6 bases). CDR3 protein: CASSKQGTHEQYF. The CDR3 DNA sequence: TGTGCCAGCAGCAAACAGGGAACCCACGAGCAGTACTTC.